The text below deals with one T cell receptor (beta chain). Its antigen is not yet known. It has no much larger one-base neighbor in the sample; base qualities were not kept. Looking up the germline V gene (reference sequence) yields CDR1 LNHDA and CDR2 SQIVND. The CDR3 starts with the cysteine, ends with the phenylalanine, and has 14 residues. CDR3 DNA only is kept here, 42 bases in frame from base 1. The germline ends are 14 bases apart after V is trimmed by 6 bases and J by 2 bases. The method behind the library was the immunoSEQ multiplex PCR assay. From pancreatic genomic DNA, the TCRbeta CDR3 region and adjacent sequences were amplified and sequenced. The original pipeline was this. Productive clonality and productive rearrangement counts were measured along with repertoire diversity, which was expressed as a mean normalized Shannon-Wiener index. Control and chronic pancreatitis repertoire metrics were compared by means of the nonparametric Mann-Whitney U test. A shared clonotype was defined as a CDR3beta sequence with the same amino acid composition and length across subjects. Not all clones reach the TCRdb copy of this immuneACCESS table, which keeps in-frame sequences only. Checked studies attribute under half of the gap to unresolved V genes and leave the rest unexplained. The DNA gave D and trimming, while V, J and clone size come from that table. The sample contains just under 6,000 clones, roughly 68% of them found a single time. The ten most abundant clones make up 6.5% to 8% of the sample.

The sample is drawn from a study of immune characteristics of hereditary and idiopathic chronic pancreatitis. Broadly, across the study: The study profiled local pancreatic immune cells and TCRbeta repertoires in hereditary and idiopathic chronic pancreatitis compared with control organ donor pancreases. TCRbeta sequencing covered a few control pancreases, fewer than 10 hereditary chronic pancreatitis pancreases and roughly 6 idiopathic chronic pancreatitis pancreases. The gDNA-based approach was chosen because it involved minimal in vitro experimental manipulation of pancreas-infiltrating T cells. Beyond this particular receptor, the publication reports: Differences in Vbeta-Jbeta gene family usage, including TRBV10, TRBV19, TRBV23 and TRBV5, were found between hereditary and idiopathic chronic pancreatitis. Compared with controls, both chronic pancreatitis groups had significantly higher TCRbeta repertoire diversity and lower clonality. Because patient tissue could only be obtained at the time of TPIAT, differences in disease duration may have influenced the immune findings. Among 13 chronic pancreatitis patients, higher numbers of productive TCR rearrangements went along with higher disease severity scores, showing a positive correlation. Chronic pancreatitis caused by alcohol use was not included in the study.

Pancreas tissue with chronic pancreatitis was obtained from patients having total pancreatectomy with islet autotransplantation (TPIAT). None of the chronic pancreatitis patients included in the study had a known history of diabetes. Genomic DNA was extracted directly from bulk pancreas tissue, without T cell sorting, for TCRbeta sequencing. At two US centers, pancreas tissues from patients and organ donors were collected on a consecutive basis. The sample comprised pancreas tissue with hereditary chronic pancreatitis. Here the chain combines TRBV19 and TRBJ2-7, with TRBD1 as a weak D call on 6 bases. This receptor was obtained from a human donor with chronic pancreatitis. The CDR3 here reads CASRARGPTYEQYF. The DNA sequence is TGTGCCAGTAGGGCCAGGGGTCCCACCTACGAGCAGTACTTC.